Below, one T cell receptor beta chain is given with its context. The CDR3 has 11 amino acids. Germline V gene sequence: CDR1 DFQATT, CDR2 SNEGSKA (reference sequence). As processed by the authors: From reference gene primer amplification, estimates of nucleated cell counts were derived. Profiling relied on immunoSEQ multiplex PCR, and the TCRdb table lists in-frame clones only, not all of them. V, J and clone size derive from that table, while D and trimming were established from the DNA sequence. Seen here are over 200,000 clones, 89% observed once, and the top ten hold about 6.3%. The data stem from a study of blood T cell repertoires in COVID-19. At the level of the study: COVID-19 samples collected from the United States, Italy and Spain covered acute and convalescent phases. PBMCs, B-cell-depleted T cells, or T cells provided the cDNA or gDNA that made up the material.

Source material: peripheral blood. The sequence was obtained from a man in his 60s who had recovered from COVID-19. V gene TRBV20-1 combines with J gene TRBJ1-1, with unresolved D. The CDR3 DNA follows: TGCAGGGCCGCGGTGGGTACTGAAGCTTTCTTT. Translated: CRAAVGTEAFF.